Listed below are T cell receptor beta chains from one sample, sequenced in a study of T cell responses to AZD1222 COVID-19 vaccine. Clones were sequenced by immunoSEQ multiplex PCR, and TCRdb holds only the in-frame ones, with some missing. In the table there are under 150,000 clones, 89% of which are singletons. The sample was peripheral blood, taken 28 days after the second AZD1222 dose. These receptors all stem from an adult who received the AZD1222 COVID-19 vaccine. Both conserved end residues are part of each CDR3. Each record gives: V gene, D gene, J gene, clone size, CDR3 protein, CDR3 DNA. The D gene is left open where the match is weak. Not all rows give a size; the values are once, few, many and, for expanded clones, a class.

v_gene: TRBV30
d_gene: TRBD1
j_gene: TRBJ1-2
abundance: NA
CDR3aa: CAWRTGGGGYTF
CDR3nt: TGTGCCTGGAGAACAGGGGGCGGTGGCTACACCTTC

v_gene: TRBV27
d_gene: NA
j_gene: TRBJ1-1
abundance: NA
CDR3aa: CASSRIAGTSEAFF
CDR3nt: TGTGCCAGCAGCCGAATAGCCGGGACATCTGAAGCTTTCTTT

v_gene: TRBV7-8
d_gene: NA
j_gene: TRBJ2-5
abundance: NA
CDR3aa: CASSILRGETGETQYF
CDR3nt: TGTGCCAGCAGCATTCTCAGAGGGGAGACTGGAGAGACCCAGTACTTC

v_gene: TRBV29-1
d_gene: NA
j_gene: TRBJ2-5
abundance: NA
CDR3aa: CSGLGDKDRQETQYF
CDR3nt: TGCAGCGGCTTAGGTGACAAGGACCGCCAAGAGACCCAGTACTTC

v_gene: TRBV6-5
d_gene: NA
j_gene: TRBJ2-1
abundance: NA
CDR3aa: CASSYRAYNEQFF
CDR3nt: TGTGCCAGCAGTTACCGGGCCTACAATGAGCAGTTCTTC

v_gene: TRBV6-2/TRBV6-3
d_gene: NA
j_gene: TRBJ1-1
abundance: NA
CDR3aa: CASSLKGGNTEAFF
CDR3nt: TGTGCCAGCAGTCTGAAAGGGGGGAACACTGAAGCTTTCTTT

v_gene: TRBV7-8
d_gene: NA
j_gene: TRBJ1-2
abundance: once
CDR3aa: CASSPRERRALNYGYTF
CDR3nt: TGTGCCAGCAGCCCTCGGGAGAGGAGGGCGCTAAACTATGGCTACACCTTC

v_gene: TRBV13
d_gene: TRBD2
j_gene: TRBJ2-1
abundance: NA
CDR3aa: CASSPLAGGYNEQFF
CDR3nt: TGTGCCAGCAGCCCCCTAGCGGGGGGATACAATGAGCAGTTCTTC

v_gene: TRBV5-1
d_gene: NA
j_gene: TRBJ1-2
abundance: NA
CDR3aa: CASNPSLPRDYGYTF
CDR3nt: TGCGCCAGCAATCCCTCACTGCCCAGGGACTATGGCTACACCTTC

v_gene: TRBV6-1
d_gene: NA
j_gene: TRBJ1-3
abundance: NA
CDR3aa: CASSEDTWTAGNTIYF
CDR3nt: TGTGCCAGCAGTGAGGACACTTGGACGGCTGGAAACACCATATATTTT

v_gene: TRBV2
d_gene: NA
j_gene: TRBJ2-5
abundance: NA
CDR3aa: CASSGWETQYF
CDR3nt: TGTGCCAGCAGTGGTTGGGAGACCCAGTACTTC

v_gene: TRBV6-5
d_gene: NA
j_gene: TRBJ2-5
abundance: NA
CDR3aa: CASRGSQTQYF
CDR3nt: TGTGCCAGCAGAGGATCGCAGACCCAGTACTTC

v_gene: TRBV4-2
d_gene: NA
j_gene: TRBJ2-7
abundance: NA
CDR3aa: CASSLTGSGQRNEQYF
CDR3nt: TGTGCCAGCAGCCTAACAGGTTCGGGCCAAAGAAACGAGCAGTACTTC

v_gene: TRBV11-2
d_gene: NA
j_gene: TRBJ1-1
abundance: few
CDR3aa: CASSLGHSNTEAFF
CDR3nt: TGTGCCAGCAGCTTGGGACACTCCAACACTGAAGCTTTCTTT

v_gene: TRBV4-2
d_gene: NA
j_gene: TRBJ1-2
abundance: NA
CDR3aa: CASSQELARGDYGYTF
CDR3nt: TGTGCCAGCAGCCAAGAGTTGGCCAGGGGAGACTATGGCTACACCTTC

v_gene: TRBV27
d_gene: NA
j_gene: TRBJ2-5
abundance: NA
CDR3aa: CASSRATGQETQYF
CDR3nt: TGTGCCAGCAGTCGAGCGACAGGCCAAGAGACCCAGTACTTC

v_gene: TRBV5-1
d_gene: TRBD1
j_gene: TRBJ1-5
abundance: NA
CDR3aa: CASRRGTGGADQPQHF
CDR3nt: TGCGCCAGCAGGAGGGGGACAGGGGGCGCGGATCAGCCCCAGCATTTT

v_gene: TRBV6-5
d_gene: NA
j_gene: TRBJ1-2
abundance: NA
CDR3aa: CASSLSTEIYGYTF
CDR3nt: TGTGCCAGCAGTTTATCCACAGAGATCTATGGCTACACCTTC

v_gene: TRBV11-2
d_gene: TRBD2
j_gene: TRBJ2-3
abundance: NA
CDR3aa: CASSSTSGSADTQYF
CDR3nt: TGTGCCAGCAGCTCGACTAGCGGGAGTGCAGATACGCAGTATTTT

v_gene: TRBV7-9
d_gene: NA
j_gene: TRBJ1-1
abundance: NA
CDR3aa: CASSFGFGDLNTEAFF
CDR3nt: TGTGCCAGCAGCTTTGGTTTCGGGGATCTGAACACTGAAGCTTTCTTT

v_gene: TRBV7-2
d_gene: NA
j_gene: TRBJ1-2
abundance: NA
CDR3aa: CASSFPSTVAYGYTF
CDR3nt: TGTGCCAGCAGTTTCCCATCAACAGTGGCCTATGGCTACACCTTC

v_gene: TRBV11-2
d_gene: NA
j_gene: TRBJ1-5
abundance: NA
CDR3aa: CASSFGQTNQPQHF
CDR3nt: TGTGCCAGCAGCTTCGGACAGACCAATCAGCCCCAGCATTTT

v_gene: TRBV2
d_gene: NA
j_gene: TRBJ1-1
abundance: NA
CDR3aa: CASSGGGGSTEAFF
CDR3nt: TGTGCCAGCAGTGGGGGCGGCGGAAGCACTGAAGCTTTCTTT

v_gene: TRBV7-2
d_gene: NA
j_gene: TRBJ2-7
abundance: few
CDR3aa: CASSLVAGPGNPYEQYF
CDR3nt: TGTGCCAGCAGCTTAGTTGCGGGGCCGGGAAACCCTTACGAGCAGTACTTC

v_gene: TRBV30
d_gene: NA
j_gene: TRBJ1-2
abundance: NA
CDR3aa: CAWMAGGSDGYTF
CDR3nt: TGTGCCTGGATGGCGGGGGGGAGTGATGGCTACACCTTC